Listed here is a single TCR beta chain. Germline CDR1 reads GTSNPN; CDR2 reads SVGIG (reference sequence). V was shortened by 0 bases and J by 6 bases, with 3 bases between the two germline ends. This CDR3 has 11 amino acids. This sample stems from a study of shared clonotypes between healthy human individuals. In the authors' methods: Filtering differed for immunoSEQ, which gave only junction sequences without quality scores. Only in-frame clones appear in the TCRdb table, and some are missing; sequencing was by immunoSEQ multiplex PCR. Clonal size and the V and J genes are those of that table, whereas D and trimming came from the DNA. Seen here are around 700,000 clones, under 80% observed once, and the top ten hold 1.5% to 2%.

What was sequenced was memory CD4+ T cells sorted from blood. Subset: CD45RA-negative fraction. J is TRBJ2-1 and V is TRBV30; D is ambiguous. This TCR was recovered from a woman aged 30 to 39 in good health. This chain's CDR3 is CAWSVVNEQFF. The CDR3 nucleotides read TGTGCCTGGAGTGTGGTCAATGAGCAGTTCTTC.